This T cell receptor beta chain was profiled in a study of regulatory T cells in long-lasting Graves disease. Across the study: Patients newly diagnosed with Graves' had been on antithyroid drugs for under 3 months. Whole-study findings and limits: It was in persistent disease that TRBV28, TRBJ1-2 and TRBJ2-5 were favored.

Remarks on this clonotype: Antigen specificity is unknown.

Time point meaning: newly diagnosed GD, antithyroid drugs for less than 3 months. The TCR library was prepared using RNA isolated from PBMCs. Germline lookup yields CDR1 KGHDR and CDR2 SFDVKD. V was shortened by 3 bases and J by 4 bases, with 9 bases between the two germline ends. CDR3 length: 14 amino acids. To make TCR beta libraries, researchers used iRepertoire HTBI primers and Arm-PCR of CDR3 regions. TCRdb fed the multiplex PCR reads into MiXCR, producing one record per CDR3 protein. The sample consists of about 400,000 distinct CDR3 sequences, approximately 16% of them appearing once. Another study also made use of these data, one on T cells in Graves' hyperthyroidism and ophthalmopathy. That paper notes: A lack of ophthalmopathy progression within 18 months defined stable Graves' hyperthyroidism.

Sample: peripheral blood mononuclear cells (PBMCs), taken at new diagnosis, from a patient treated with antithyroid drugs. V and J are TRBV24-1 and TRBJ1-5; D not resolved. This clonotype originated in a woman in her forties with Graves disease. CDR3 coding DNA: TGTGCCACCAGTGATCACGCAATAAATCAGCCCCAGCATTTT. Translated, it gives CATSDHAINQPQHF.